This TCR beta chain was identified in a study of long-term antiretroviral therapy in people with HIV. With survey level as its setting, the immunoSEQ assay was v3.0. TCRdb's table, derived via immunoSEQ multiplex PCR, lists solely in-frame clones and lacks some. The sample records fewer than 10,000 clones, around 75% being singletons. This CDR3 is built from 15 residues. Germline V gene lookup returns CDR1 SGHRS and CDR2 YFSETQ. The ends lost 2 bases at V and 5 bases at J; junction bases unmatched: 6. United States facilities provided treatment to all participants with HIV. This receptor was taken from a man in his forties with HIV. Here the sequenced sample was unsorted PBMCs, taken 1.8 years before starting antiretroviral therapy. This chain joins TRBV5-1 and TRBJ2-1; 8 bases fit TRBD2. CDR3 nucleotide sequence: TGCGCCAGCAGCTTCGGTAGCGGGGAGAACAATGAGCAGTTCTTC. Amino acids: CASSFGSGENNEQFF.